The clone carrying this T cell receptor (beta chain) was counted only a few times. Its target is not known. The CDR3 consists of 13 residues. Trimming shortened V by 3 bases and J by 12 bases, and 18 bases separated the two germline ends. The sample originates from a study of CD8 T cells in ankylosing spondylitis. The study's findings and limits: Among TCR beta sequences, a motif of about 8 highly homologous variants appeared characteristic of ankylosing spondylitis blood. The authors reported significant enrichment of disease-linked clones in matched ankylosing spondylitis synovial fluid. Disease-linked clones bore a CD8+ phenotype, appearing relatively rarely in peripheral blood.

Quantitative 5'-RACE with molecular barcodes produced the TCR beta libraries. TCRdb itself ran the 5' RACE reads through MiXCR, one entry per CDR3 protein. The table lists around 430,000 distinct CDR3 sequences, approximately 17% of them singletons. The source material was blood, either unsorted or a sorted T cell fraction (not recorded which). This rearrangement joins TRBV12-3 or TRBV12-4 to TRBJ2-7, with D possibly TRBD1 on 5 matching bases. The sequence was collected from a male donor with ankylosing spondylitis. The CDR3 DNA follows: TGTGCCAGCAGTTTGGAAACAGGAATCCTCCTGTACTTC. Its protein product is CASSLETGILLYF.